The 9 T cell receptor beta chains in this list originate from one sample, sequenced in a study of molecular identifiers for immune sequencing clone quantification. TCRdb used MiXCR to reprocess the PCR reads, holding one entry per CDR3 protein. Here the sample spans 460,000 or so distinct CDR3 sequences, 20% to 25% being singletons. The source material was naive CD8+ T cells from blood, with Jurkat cell RNA spiked in. Subset here: FACS-sorted CD8+CD4-CCR7+CD45RA+ naive T cells. These receptors came from a human donor in good health. Some libraries in this study had Jurkat cell RNA spiked in.

On this clonotype itself: Sequence at one end of the junction differs from germline and may be a read error. This chain uses TRBV12-3 or TRBV12-4 with TRBJ1-1; possible D gene TRBD1, 6 bases. The CDR3 has 13 residues. This CDR3 is CATSGGGPAEASF. In DNA form, the CDR3 reads TGTGCCACATCCGGCGGGGGCCCTGCTGAAGCTTCCTTT.

This chain joins TRBV5-4 and TRBJ2-7; 12 bases are a match to TRBD2. The J segment lost 5 bases and the V segment lost 2 bases, leaving 8 bases of the junction unmatched. The germline CDR1 and CDR2 sequences are SGHNT and YYREEE (reference sequence). The CDR3 is 16 residues long. CDR3 sequence (DNA): TGTGCCAGCAGCTTCCACTGGACTAGCGGGGTAAACGAGCAGTACTTC. Its protein product is CASSFHWTSGVNEQYF.

This clonotype has ten or more counts. This chain connects TRBV12-3 or TRBV12-4 to TRBJ2-3; D remains ambiguous. The CDR3 has 13 residues. The V and J ends lost 6 bases and 4 bases respectively, with 11 bases between them. The CDR3 here is CASSPILADTQYF. Here the CDR3 DNA reads TGTGCCAGCAGCCCCATTCTGGCAGATACGCAGTATTTT.

This clonotype turned up a few times. The chain recombines TRBV4-3 with TRBJ2-1; D possibly corresponds to TRBD2 (6 bases). Trimming took off 3 bases at V and 5 bases at J, with 23 bases between the two ends. The CDR3 loop spans 18 amino acids. Germline CDR1 reads LGHNA; CDR2 reads YSLEER. For the CDR3, the DNA is TGCGCCAGCAGCCAGCCCCGGGTGGAGGGGATAAGGAACAATGAGCAGTTCTTC. It codes for CASSQPRVEGIRNNEQFF.

This clonotype was found a few times. The chain uses TRBV6-2 or TRBV6-3 and TRBJ2-3; D is unresolved. Between the trimmed V and J ends, which lost 2 bases and 0 bases, there was a span of 12 bases. The CDR3 runs 16 residues. Germline CDR1 is MNHEY and CDR2 is SVGEGT. CDR3 region: CASSYLTLYSTDTQYF. CDR3 bases: TGTGCCAGCAGTTACCTGACATTGTATAGCACAGATACGCAGTATTTT.

This clonotype was seen ten or more times. This sequence joins TRBV24-1 and TRBJ2-2; maybe TRBD2 (6 bases). The CDR3 is 12 amino acids. The V gene lost 11 bases and the J gene lost 3 bases, with 9 bases spanning the gap. Germline V CDR1 and CDR2: KGHDR, SFDVKD. The CDR3 is CAIGGDTGELFF. CDR3 bases: TGTGCCATCGGCGGGGACACCGGGGAGCTGTTTTTT.

Details on this clonotype: One end of the junction fails to match germline, which may point to a read error. This chain uses TRBV6-5 with TRBJ1-6; D possibly corresponds to TRBD1 (5 bases). This CDR3 spans 15 amino acids. Germline assignment: CDR1 MNHEY and CDR2 SVGAGI. CDR3 in amino acids: CAGSYSGTDYSPLHF. The CDR3 nucleotides read TGTGCCGGCAGTTACTCTGGGACGGACTATTCACCCCTCCACTTT.

This clonotype was counted a few times. Sequence at one end of the junction differs from germline and may be a read error. The rearrangement joins TRBV6-5 to TRBJ2-7; 8 positions agree with TRBD1. The CDR3 runs to 11 residues. Germline lookup yields CDR1 MNHEY and CDR2 SVGAGI. The CDR3 spells CASGYSGGGYF. The CDR3, as DNA: TGTGCCAGCGGTTACTCAGGGGGCGGGTACTTC.

This clonotype was picked up many times. The chain carries TRBV4-1 and TRBJ2-5; 11 nucleotides line up with TRBD2. With 1 base clipped from V and 4 bases from J, the junction kept 14 bases outside the gene matches. This CDR3 comprises 19 residues. Germline V lookup: CDR1 MGHRA, CDR2 YSYEKL. CDR3 nucleotides: TGCGCCAGCAGCCAAGGACCCGGGACTAGCGGAATGGGGGTAGAGACCCAGTACTTC. It specifies CASSQGPGTSGMGVETQYF.